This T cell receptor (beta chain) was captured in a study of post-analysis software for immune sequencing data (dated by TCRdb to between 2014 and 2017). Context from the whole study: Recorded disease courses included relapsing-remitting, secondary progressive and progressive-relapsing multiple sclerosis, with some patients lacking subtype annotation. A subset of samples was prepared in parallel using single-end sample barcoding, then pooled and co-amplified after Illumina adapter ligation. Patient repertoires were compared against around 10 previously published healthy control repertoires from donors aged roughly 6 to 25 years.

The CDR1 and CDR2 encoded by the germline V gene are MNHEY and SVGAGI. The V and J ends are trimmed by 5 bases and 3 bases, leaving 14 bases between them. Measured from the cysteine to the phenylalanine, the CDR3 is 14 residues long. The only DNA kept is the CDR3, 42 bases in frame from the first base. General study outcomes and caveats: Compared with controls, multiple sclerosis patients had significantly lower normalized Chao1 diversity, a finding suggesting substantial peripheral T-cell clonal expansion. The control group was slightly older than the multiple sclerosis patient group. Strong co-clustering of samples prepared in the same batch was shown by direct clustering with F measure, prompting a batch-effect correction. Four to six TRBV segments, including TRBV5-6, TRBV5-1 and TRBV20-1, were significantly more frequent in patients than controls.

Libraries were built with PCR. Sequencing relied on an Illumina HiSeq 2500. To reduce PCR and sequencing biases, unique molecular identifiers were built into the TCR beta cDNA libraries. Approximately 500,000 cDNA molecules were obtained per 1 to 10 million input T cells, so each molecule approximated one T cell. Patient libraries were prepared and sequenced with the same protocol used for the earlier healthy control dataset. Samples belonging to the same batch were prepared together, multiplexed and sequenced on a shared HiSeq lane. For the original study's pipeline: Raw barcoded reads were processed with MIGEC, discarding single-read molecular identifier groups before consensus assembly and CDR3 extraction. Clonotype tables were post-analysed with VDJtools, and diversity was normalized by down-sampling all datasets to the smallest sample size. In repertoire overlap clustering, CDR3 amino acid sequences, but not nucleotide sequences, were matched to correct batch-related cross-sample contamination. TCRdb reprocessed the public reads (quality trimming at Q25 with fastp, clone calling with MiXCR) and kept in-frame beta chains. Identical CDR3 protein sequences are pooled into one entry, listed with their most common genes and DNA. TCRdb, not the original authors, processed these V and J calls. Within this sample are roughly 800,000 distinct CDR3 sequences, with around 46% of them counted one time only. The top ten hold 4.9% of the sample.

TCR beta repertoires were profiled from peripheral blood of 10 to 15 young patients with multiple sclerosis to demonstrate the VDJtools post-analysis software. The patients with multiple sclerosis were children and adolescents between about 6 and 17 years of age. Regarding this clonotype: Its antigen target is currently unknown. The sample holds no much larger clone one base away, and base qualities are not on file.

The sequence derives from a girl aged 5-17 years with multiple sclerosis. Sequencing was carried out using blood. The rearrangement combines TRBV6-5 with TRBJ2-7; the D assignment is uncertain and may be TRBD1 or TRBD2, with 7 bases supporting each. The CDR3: CASSPDREGYEQYF. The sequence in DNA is TGTGCCAGCAGTCCCGACAGGGAGGGCTACGAGCAGTACTTC.